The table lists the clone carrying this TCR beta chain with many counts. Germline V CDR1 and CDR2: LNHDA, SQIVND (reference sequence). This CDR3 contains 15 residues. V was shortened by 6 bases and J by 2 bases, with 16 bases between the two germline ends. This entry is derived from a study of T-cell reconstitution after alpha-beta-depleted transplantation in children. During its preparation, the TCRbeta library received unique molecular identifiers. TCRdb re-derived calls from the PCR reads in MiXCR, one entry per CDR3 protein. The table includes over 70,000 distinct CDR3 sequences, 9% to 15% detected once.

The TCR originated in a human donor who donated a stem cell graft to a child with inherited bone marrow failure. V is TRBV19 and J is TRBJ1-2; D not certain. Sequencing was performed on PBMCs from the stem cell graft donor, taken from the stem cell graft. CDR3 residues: CASRGPGRLNYGYTF. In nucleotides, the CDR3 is TGTGCCAGTAGAGGTCCGGGCCGACTAAACTATGGCTACACCTTC.